This is a list of T cell receptor beta chains from one sample in a study of cytomegalovirus exposure and HLA in healthy donors. The table came from immunoSEQ multiplex PCR; TCRdb's copy has only in-frame clones and leaves some out. The profile shows some 130,000 clones, 60% to 80% of them singletons. Sequencing was performed on PBMCs. The receptors here all came from a man aged 30-40 years in good health and CMV-seronegative. Both conserved end residues are part of each CDR3. Fields, in order: CDR3 protein, D gene, J gene, V gene. D genes are given only for firm matches.

CASSREGNTEAFF	NA	TRBJ1-1	TRBV6-5
CASRQGQGQLYVTQYF	TRBD1	TRBJ2-3	TRBV6-6
CATSVPSRGVHTGELFF	NA	TRBJ2-2	TRBV15
CASSLDRGSNQPQHF	TRBD1	TRBJ1-5	TRBV5-8
CASRRTASTDTQYF	NA	TRBJ2-3	TRBV6-4
CAWSPGSGLGTQYF	NA	TRBJ2-3	TRBV30
CAWSVTLGDTEAFF	NA	TRBJ1-1	TRBV30
CASSEGAGGASVRVQFF	TRBD2	TRBJ2-1	TRBV2
CASSLAQGALTGELFF	TRBD1	TRBJ2-2	TRBV7-9
CASSLEAGGPDNEQFF	TRBD2	TRBJ2-1	TRBV7-3
CSVDGREGVYNEQFF	TRBD2	TRBJ2-1	TRBV29-1
CASRSQQGWTDTQYF	NA	TRBJ2-3	TRBV5-4
CASSDSQGVQPQHF	TRBD1	TRBJ1-5	TRBV2
CASSRETGGSYGYTF	TRBD1	TRBJ1-2	TRBV28
CASSLGTISYNEQFF	NA	TRBJ2-1	TRBV5-4
CTSRPGLAGVVTQYF	TRBD2	TRBJ2-3	TRBV6-5
CASSSGDTFYGYTF	NA	TRBJ1-2	TRBV28
CASSPQTGTEQYF	NA	TRBJ2-7	TRBV27
CASSPYPREVYADTQYF	TRBD2	TRBJ2-3	TRBV11-2
CASSSTAATYNEQFF	NA	TRBJ2-1	TRBV7-8
CASSLAVGGYNEQFF	NA	TRBJ2-1	TRBV5-1
CASSLRGMDTGELFF	NA	TRBJ2-2	TRBV9
CASSTVRGSPGSPLHF	NA	TRBJ1-6	TRBV7-9
CASSLSAPYEQYF	NA	TRBJ2-7	TRBV27
CASSSLVGGVGQPQHF	NA	TRBJ1-5	TRBV6-5
CAISPGQGMNTEAFF	TRBD1	TRBJ1-1	TRBV10-3
CASSLGLAGRPDTQYF	TRBD2	TRBJ2-3	TRBV5-1
CASSLSAYEQYF	NA	TRBJ2-7	TRBV7-9
CASSGDREIGNTIYF	TRBD1	TRBJ1-3	TRBV7-9
CASSLSGLAGGRTRTGELFF	TRBD2	TRBJ2-2	TRBV7-3
CASSELAGGEETQYF	TRBD2	TRBJ2-5	TRBV2
CASSLHPSGRPPYEQYF	TRBD2	TRBJ2-7	TRBV4-1
CSVAIQGNNEQFF	TRBD1	TRBJ2-1	TRBV29-1
CAWSGGTGRETEAFF	TRBD1	TRBJ1-1	TRBV30
CASSLGGGTEYNEQFF	NA	TRBJ2-1	TRBV7-3
CASSAGPNTQYF	NA	TRBJ2-3	TRBV27
CASSISAGAYGYTF	NA	TRBJ1-2	TRBV19
CASSWDREATDTQYF	TRBD1	TRBJ2-3	TRBV5-1
CASSLPGAQHYEQYF	NA	TRBJ2-7	TRBV28
CASRRQTEAFF	NA	TRBJ1-1	TRBV2